This TCR beta chain comes out of a study of Ad26.COV2.S vaccination and SARS-CoV-2 variants. Study information: Ad26.COV2.S given intramuscularly, once or twice 56 days apart.

Clones were sequenced by immunoSEQ multiplex PCR, and TCRdb holds only the in-frame ones, with some missing. The data hold 500,000 or so clones, with about 91% observed a single time. Concerning this clone: Its cognate antigen is unknown.

Study observations and caveats: Using TCR breadth and depth analyses may have led to underestimated total T cell responses.

Indicated treatment: around 19 received Ad26.COV2.S at low or high dose, single or two shots; about 5 received placebo; per-sample allocation not given. Repertoires come from day 63 after the first vaccine or placebo injection. The vaccine delivered Wuhan-strain SARS-CoV-2 spike through an Ad26 vector. This TCR derives from a person aged 18-60 years who received the Ad26.COV2.S COVID-19 vaccine or a placebo. This material consisted of peripheral blood, taken in a trial of Ad26.COV2.S vaccine versus placebo.

CDR3 residues: CASKLAGPSYNEQFF. CDR3 DNA: TGCGCCAGCAAACTCGCGGGGCCCTCCTACAATGAGCAGTTCTTC. The rearrangement uses TRBV4-1 and TRBJ2-1; possible D gene TRBD2, 6 bases. CDR1 MGHRA and CDR2 YSYEKL come from the germline V gene. The CDR3 contains 15 residues. Trimming took off 7 bases at V and 0 bases at J, with 13 bases between the two ends.